Sequencing of this T cell receptor (beta chain) was carried out in a study of T cells after yellow fever vaccination. This clonotype was counted only a few times. TCRdb re-analysed the 5' RACE reads in MiXCR, keeping a single row per CDR3 protein. The table includes 340,000 or so distinct CDR3 sequences, around 13% detected once. The sequenced sample was CD4+ T cells sorted from PBMCs, obtained 15 days after the yellow fever booster vaccination. The source is a man in his late teens or twenties who received the YFV17D yellow fever vaccine.

The CDR3 DNA is TGTGCCAGCAGACCCGCACCGCAAGAGACCCAGTACTTC. Translating gives CASRPAPQETQYF. This chain uses TRBV7-9 with TRBJ2-5, with D unclear. The CDR3 runs to 13 residues. The V and J ends lost 6 bases and 2 bases respectively, with 10 bases between them. The germline gives CDR1 SEHNR, CDR2 FQNEAQ (reference sequence).